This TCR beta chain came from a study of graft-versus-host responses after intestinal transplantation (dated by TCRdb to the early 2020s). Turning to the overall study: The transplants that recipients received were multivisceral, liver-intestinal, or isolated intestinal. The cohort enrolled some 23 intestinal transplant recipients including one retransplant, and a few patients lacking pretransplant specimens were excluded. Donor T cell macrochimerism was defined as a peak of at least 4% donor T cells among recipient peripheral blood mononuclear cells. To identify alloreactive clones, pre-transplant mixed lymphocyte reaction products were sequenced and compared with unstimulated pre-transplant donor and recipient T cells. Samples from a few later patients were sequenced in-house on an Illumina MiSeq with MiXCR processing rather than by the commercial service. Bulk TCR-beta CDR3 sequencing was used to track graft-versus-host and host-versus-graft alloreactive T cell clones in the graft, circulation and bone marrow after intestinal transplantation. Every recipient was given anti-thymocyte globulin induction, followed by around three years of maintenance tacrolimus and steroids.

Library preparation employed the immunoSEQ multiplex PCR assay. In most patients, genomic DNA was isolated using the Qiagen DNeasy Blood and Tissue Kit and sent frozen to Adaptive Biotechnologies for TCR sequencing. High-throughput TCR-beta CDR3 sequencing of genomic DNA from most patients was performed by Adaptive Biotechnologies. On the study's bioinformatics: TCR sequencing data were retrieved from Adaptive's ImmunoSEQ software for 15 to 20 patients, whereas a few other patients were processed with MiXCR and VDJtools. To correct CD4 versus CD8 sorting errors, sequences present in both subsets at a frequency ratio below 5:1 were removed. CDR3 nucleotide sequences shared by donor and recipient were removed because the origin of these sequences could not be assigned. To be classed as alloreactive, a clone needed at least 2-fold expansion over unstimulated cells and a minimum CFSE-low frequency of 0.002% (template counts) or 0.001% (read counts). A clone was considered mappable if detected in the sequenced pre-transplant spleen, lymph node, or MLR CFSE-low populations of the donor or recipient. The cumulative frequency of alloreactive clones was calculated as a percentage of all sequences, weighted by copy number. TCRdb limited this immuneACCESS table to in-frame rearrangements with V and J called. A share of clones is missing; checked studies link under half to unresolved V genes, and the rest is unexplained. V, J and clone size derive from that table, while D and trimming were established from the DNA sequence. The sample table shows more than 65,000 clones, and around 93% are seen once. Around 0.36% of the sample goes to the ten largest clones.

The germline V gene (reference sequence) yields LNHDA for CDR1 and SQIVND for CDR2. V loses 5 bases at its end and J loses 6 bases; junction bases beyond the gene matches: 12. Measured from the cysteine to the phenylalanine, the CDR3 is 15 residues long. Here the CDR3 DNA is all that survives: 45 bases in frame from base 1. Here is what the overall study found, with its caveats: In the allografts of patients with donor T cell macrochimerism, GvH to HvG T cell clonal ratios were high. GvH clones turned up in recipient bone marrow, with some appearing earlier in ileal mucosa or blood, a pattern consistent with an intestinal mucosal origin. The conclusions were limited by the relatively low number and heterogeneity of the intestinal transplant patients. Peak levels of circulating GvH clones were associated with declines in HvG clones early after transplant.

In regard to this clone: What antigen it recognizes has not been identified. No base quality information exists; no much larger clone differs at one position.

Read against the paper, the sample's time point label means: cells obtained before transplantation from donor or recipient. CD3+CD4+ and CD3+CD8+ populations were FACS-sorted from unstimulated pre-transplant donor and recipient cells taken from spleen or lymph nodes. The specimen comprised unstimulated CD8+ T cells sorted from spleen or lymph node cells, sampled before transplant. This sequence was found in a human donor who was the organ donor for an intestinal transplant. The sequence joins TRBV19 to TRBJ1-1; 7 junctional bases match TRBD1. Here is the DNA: TGTGCCAGTAGTCCGCAACAGGGGCGGAGGGCTGAAGCTTTCTTT. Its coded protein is CASSPQQGRRAEAFF.